Sequencing of this T cell receptor beta chain was carried out in a study of radiation and T cells in renal cell carcinoma. Study overall: Nephrectomy followed 15 Gy stereotactic body radiation by 4 weeks.

CDR3 size: 13 residues. The germline gives CDR1 MNHEY, CDR2 SMNVEV (reference sequence). V lost 3 bases to trimming and J lost 7 bases, with 9 bases between them. Regarding this clone: Its antigen is still unknown. Within the sample, other DNA sequences also encode this same CDR3.

Time point meaning: baseline pretreatment blood. As for treatment: 15 Gy SBRT to primary tumor, nephrectomy 4 weeks later. Serial blood draws occurred at baseline and 2 and 4 weeks post-SBRT. Using immunoSEQ multiplex PCR, the repertoire was profiled, and TCRdb retains in-frame clones only, with some absent. The data contain 70,000 to 100,000 clones, 82% of them singletons. Study-wide findings and caveats: From baseline, blood top tumor clonotypes peaked at 2 weeks post-radiation. Without pretreatment biopsies, baseline tumor clonotype presence was undetermined.

Sequenced here: blood, sampled from a patient whose treatment included radiotherapy and nephrectomy. This sequence joins TRBV27 and TRBJ1-4; D not certain. The TCR comes from a man aged 60-69 years with renal cell carcinoma. The CDR3 sequence is CASSFSGFEKLFF. The CDR3, as DNA: TGTGCCAGCAGTTTCTCGGGGTTTGAAAAACTGTTTTTT.